Here is one T cell receptor beta chain with its context. This specimen belongs to a study of blood T cell repertoires in COVID-19. As for the study in general: COVID-19 samples, acute and convalescent, were from the United States, Italy and Spain.

Study members were between about 18 and 95 years old and lived in over 20 US regions. Participant reports of clinical history set cohort assignment. Source study methods: Amplification of reference gene primers provided the estimated nucleated cell counts. Measured with immunoSEQ multiplex PCR; TCRdb has only the in-frame clones, and not every one. V and J calls plus clone size are reproduced from that table; the DNA served to infer D and trimming. Of 300,000 to 500,000 clones in the sample, roughly 90% were seen once. The receptor comes from a woman aged 25 to 39 with acute COVID-19. Sequencing was done on a sample of PBMCs or T cells enriched from blood (not recorded which).

CDR3 nucleotide sequence: TGTGCCAGCAGCGTAGCCGGAGGACCCCTCCACTTT. Translating it yields CASSVAGGPLHF. This chain connects TRBV9 to TRBJ1-6; no clear D gene. Trimming stripped 0 bases from V and 12 bases from J, with 7 bases between. CDR3 length: 12 residues. Germline-derived CDR1 and CDR2 are SGDLS and YYNGEE.